A selection of T cell receptor beta chains follows, all from one sample in a study of T cells expressing NK-cell markers. Following a re-call of the 5' RACE reads, TCRdb has one entry per CDR3 protein and lacks DNA. The sample totals over 150,000 distinct CDR3 sequences. The specimen was blood T cells: a sorted CD56 or NKG2C T cell subset, CD4+ or CD8+ T cells, or bulk PBMC T cells (not recorded which). The receptors here all came from a woman between 45 and 65 years old in good health. Each CDR3 is given with its conserved first and last residue. Each record gives: V gene, J gene, CDR3 protein.

V gene: TRBV6-6
J gene: TRBJ2-7
CDR3 protein: CATRGTSYEQYF

V gene: TRBV20-1
J gene: TRBJ2-1
CDR3 protein: CSAALAGNTYNEQFF

V gene: TRBV7-9
J gene: TRBJ2-1
CDR3 protein: CASSLTLAGGWSNEQFF

V gene: TRBV5-1
J gene: TRBJ2-5
CDR3 protein: CASSLAAGQETQYF

V gene: TRBV20-1
J gene: TRBJ2-7
CDR3 protein: CSARFGGTYEQYF

V gene: TRBV20-1
J gene: TRBJ2-7
CDR3 protein: CSASKREANSYEQYF

V gene: TRBV24-1
J gene: TRBJ1-2
CDR3 protein: CATSGEDRDTFMYGYTF

V gene: TRBV20-1
J gene: TRBJ2-3
CDR3 protein: CSATRTDTQYF

V gene: TRBV13
J gene: TRBJ2-7
CDR3 protein: CASTTGGLYEQYF

V gene: TRBV7-9
J gene: TRBJ2-1
CDR3 protein: CASGPGTDNEQFF

V gene: TRBV5-6
J gene: TRBJ2-1
CDR3 protein: CASSLVAHGPYNEQFF

V gene: TRBV7-9
J gene: TRBJ2-5
CDR3 protein: CASSRDLQETQYF

V gene: TRBV6-7
J gene: TRBJ1-1
CDR3 protein: CASSYSDPSSTEAFF

V gene: TRBV19
J gene: TRBJ2-5
CDR3 protein: CASTPRWAGDAETQYF

V gene: TRBV5-5
J gene: TRBJ2-1
CDR3 protein: CASSPRDRINNEQFF

V gene: TRBV6-5
J gene: TRBJ1-2
CDR3 protein: CASSSTDRVSYGYTF

V gene: TRBV27
J gene: TRBJ2-7
CDR3 protein: CASSFGRTYEQYF

V gene: TRBV7-9
J gene: TRBJ1-4
CDR3 protein: CASSRTAGGSEKLFF

V gene: TRBV29-1
J gene: TRBJ1-2
CDR3 protein: CSVRDLKTVYGYTF

V gene: TRBV29-1
J gene: TRBJ2-1
CDR3 protein: CSVAGTDSYNEQFF

V gene: TRBV6-1
J gene: TRBJ2-7
CDR3 protein: CASSEARGLAGVGGYEQYF

V gene: TRBV7-9
J gene: TRBJ2-1
CDR3 protein: CASSPRNYNEQFF

V gene: TRBV19
J gene: TRBJ2-1
CDR3 protein: CASSNGGPYNEQFF

V gene: TRBV27
J gene: TRBJ1-6
CDR3 protein: CASTLGGRIPGSPLHF

V gene: TRBV27
J gene: TRBJ2-1
CDR3 protein: CASSQILGGASYNEQFF

V gene: TRBV20-1
J gene: TRBJ2-5
CDR3 protein: CSAGRTSGMGQETQYF

V gene: TRBV30
J gene: TRBJ2-1
CDR3 protein: CAWSEGYEQFF

V gene: TRBV7-8
J gene: TRBJ2-1
CDR3 protein: CASSSRQTSYNEQFF

V gene: TRBV27
J gene: TRBJ1-1
CDR3 protein: CASSLSVTGANTEAFF

V gene: TRBV12-3/TRBV12-4
J gene: TRBJ2-5
CDR3 protein: CASSFGGPDQYF

V gene: TRBV7-6
J gene: TRBJ1-1
CDR3 protein: CASSSPSTANTEAFF

V gene: TRBV5-5
J gene: TRBJ2-3
CDR3 protein: CASSSREAISTDTQYF

V gene: TRBV6-2/TRBV6-3
J gene: TRBJ2-2
CDR3 protein: CASSYSAEGTGELFF

V gene: TRBV27
J gene: TRBJ1-4
CDR3 protein: CASSPGQVGEKLFF

V gene: TRBV6-5
J gene: TRBJ2-1
CDR3 protein: CASSGLALNEQFF

V gene: TRBV2
J gene: TRBJ2-1
CDR3 protein: CARRDRQREFF

V gene: TRBV5-1
J gene: TRBJ2-7
CDR3 protein: CASSEGPAYEQYF